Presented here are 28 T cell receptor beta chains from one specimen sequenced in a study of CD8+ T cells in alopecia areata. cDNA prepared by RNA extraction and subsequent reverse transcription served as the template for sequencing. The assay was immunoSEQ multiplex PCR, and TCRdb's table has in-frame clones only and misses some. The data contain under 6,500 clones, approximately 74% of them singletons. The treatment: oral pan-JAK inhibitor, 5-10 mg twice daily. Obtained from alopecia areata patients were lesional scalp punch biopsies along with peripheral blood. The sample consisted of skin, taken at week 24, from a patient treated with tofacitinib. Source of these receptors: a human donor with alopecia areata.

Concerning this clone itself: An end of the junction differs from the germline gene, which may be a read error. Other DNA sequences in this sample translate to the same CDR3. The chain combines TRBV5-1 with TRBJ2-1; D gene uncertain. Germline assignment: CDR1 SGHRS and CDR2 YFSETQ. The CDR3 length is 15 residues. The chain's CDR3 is CASSLSLSSYNEQFF. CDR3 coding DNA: TGCGCCAGCAGCTTGAGTTTGAGCTCCTATAATGAGCAGTTCTTC.

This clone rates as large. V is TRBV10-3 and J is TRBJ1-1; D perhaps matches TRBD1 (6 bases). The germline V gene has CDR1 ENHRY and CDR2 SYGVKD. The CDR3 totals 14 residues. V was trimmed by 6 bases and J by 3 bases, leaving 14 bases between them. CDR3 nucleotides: TGTGCCATCAGGGGGACAATAGGGGACACTGAAGCTTTCTTT. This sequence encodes CAIRGTIGDTEAFF.

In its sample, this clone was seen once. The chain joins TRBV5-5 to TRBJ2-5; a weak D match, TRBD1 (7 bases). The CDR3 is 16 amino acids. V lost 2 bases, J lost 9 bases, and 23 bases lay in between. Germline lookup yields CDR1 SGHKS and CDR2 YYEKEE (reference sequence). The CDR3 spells CASSFTTGSPVAAQYF. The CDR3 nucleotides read TGTGCCAGCAGCTTTACGACAGGGAGCCCCGTAGCGGCCCAGTACTTC.

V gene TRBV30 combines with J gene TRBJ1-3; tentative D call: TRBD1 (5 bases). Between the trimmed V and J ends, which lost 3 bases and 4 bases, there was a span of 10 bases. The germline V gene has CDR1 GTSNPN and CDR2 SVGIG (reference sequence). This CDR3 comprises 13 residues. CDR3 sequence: CAWRGAGGNTIYF. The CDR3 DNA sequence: TGTGCCTGGAGAGGGGCCGGGGGAAACACCATATATTTT.

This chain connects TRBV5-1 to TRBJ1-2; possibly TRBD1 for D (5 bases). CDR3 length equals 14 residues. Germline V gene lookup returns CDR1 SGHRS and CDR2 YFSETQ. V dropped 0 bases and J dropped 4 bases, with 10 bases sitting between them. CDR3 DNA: TGCGCCAGCAGCTTGGATCCAGGGCTCTATGGCTACACCTTC. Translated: CASSLDPGLYGYTF.

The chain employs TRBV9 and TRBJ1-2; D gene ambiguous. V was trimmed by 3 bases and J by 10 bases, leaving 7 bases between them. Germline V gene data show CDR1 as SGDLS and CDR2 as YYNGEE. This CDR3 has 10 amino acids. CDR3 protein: CASSGNDYTF. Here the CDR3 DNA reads TGTGCCAGCAGCGGGAATGACTACACCTTC.

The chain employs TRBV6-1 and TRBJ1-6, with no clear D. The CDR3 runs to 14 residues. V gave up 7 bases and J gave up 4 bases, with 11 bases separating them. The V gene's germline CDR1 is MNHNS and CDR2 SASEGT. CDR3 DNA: TGTGCCAGCACCGACGGGAGATATAATTCACCCCTCCACTTT. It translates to CASTDGRYNSPLHF.

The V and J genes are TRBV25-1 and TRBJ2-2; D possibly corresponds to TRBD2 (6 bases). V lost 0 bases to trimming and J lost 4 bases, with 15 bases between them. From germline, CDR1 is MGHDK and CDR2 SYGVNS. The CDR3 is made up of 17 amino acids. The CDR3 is CASSEYNMEGRTGELFF. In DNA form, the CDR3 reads TGTGCCAGCAGTGAATATAATATGGAGGGCCGCACCGGGGAGCTGTTTTTT.

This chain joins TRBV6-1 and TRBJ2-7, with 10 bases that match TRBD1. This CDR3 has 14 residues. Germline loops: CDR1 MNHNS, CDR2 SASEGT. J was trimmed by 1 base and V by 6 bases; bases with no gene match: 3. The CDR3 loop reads CASSGTGASYEQYF. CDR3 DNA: TGTGCCAGCAGCGGGACAGGGGCTTCCTACGAGCAGTACTTC.

Here the CDR3 reads CASSLIRDTEAFF. In DNA, the CDR3 is TGTGCCAGCAGCCTCATCCGGGACACTGAAGCTTTCTTT. The rearrangement joins TRBV14 to TRBJ1-1, with D unclear. The germline V gene encodes CDR1 SGHDN and CDR2 FVKESK. The V gene lost 4 bases and the J gene lost 3 bases, with 9 bases spanning the gap. The CDR3 is 13 residues long. Full variable domain (remainder filled in from reference TRBV14 and TRBJ1-1): EAGVTQFPSHSVIEKGQTVTLRCDPISGHDNLYWYRRVMGKEIKFLLHFVKESKQDESGMPNNRFLAERTGGTYSTLKVQPAELEDSGVYFCASSLIRDTEAFFGQGTRLTVV.

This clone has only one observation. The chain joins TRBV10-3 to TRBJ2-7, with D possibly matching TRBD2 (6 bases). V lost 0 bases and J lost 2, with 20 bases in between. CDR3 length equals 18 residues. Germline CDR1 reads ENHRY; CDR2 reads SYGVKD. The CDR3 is CAISESNGGRLKAYEQYF. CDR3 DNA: TGTGCCATCAGTGAGTCCAATGGAGGGAGACTTAAAGCCTACGAGCAGTACTTC.

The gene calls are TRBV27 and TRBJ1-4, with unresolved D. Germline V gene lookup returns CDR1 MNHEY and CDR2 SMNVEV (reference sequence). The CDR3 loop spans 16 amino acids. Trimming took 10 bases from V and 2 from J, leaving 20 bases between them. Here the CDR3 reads CATNSSRLETNEKLFF. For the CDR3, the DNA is TGTGCCACCAACTCGTCCCGGTTGGAGACTAATGAAAAACTGTTTTTT.

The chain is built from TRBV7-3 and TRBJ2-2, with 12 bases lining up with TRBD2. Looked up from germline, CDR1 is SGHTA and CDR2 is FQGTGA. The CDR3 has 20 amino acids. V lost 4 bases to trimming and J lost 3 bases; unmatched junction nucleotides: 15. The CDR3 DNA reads TGTGCCAGCAGCTCCGATCTACTAGCGGGGGGCCTCGAGTACACCGGGGAGCTGTTTTTT. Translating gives CASSSDLLAGGLEYTGELFF. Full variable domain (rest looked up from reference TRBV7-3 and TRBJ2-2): GAGVSQTPSNKVTEKGKYVELRCDPISGHTALYWYRQSLGQGPEFLIYFQGTGAADDSGLPNDRFFAVRPEGSVSTLKIQRTERGDSAVYLCASSSDLLAGGLEYTGELFFGEGSRLTVL.

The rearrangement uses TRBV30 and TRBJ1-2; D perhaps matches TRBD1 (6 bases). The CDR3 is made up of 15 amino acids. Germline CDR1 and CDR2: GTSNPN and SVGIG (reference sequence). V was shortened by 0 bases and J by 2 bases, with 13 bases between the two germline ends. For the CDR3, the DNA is TGTGCCTGGAGTGTGGGGGGGCCCGGAAACTATGGCTACACCTTC. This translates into CAWSVGGPGNYGYTF. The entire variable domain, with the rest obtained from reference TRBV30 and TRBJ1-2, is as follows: SQTIHQWPATLVQPVGSPLSLECTVEGTSNPNLYWYRQAAGRGLQLLFYSVGIGQISSEVPQNLSASRPQDRQFILSSKKLLLSDSGFYLCAWSVGGPGNYGYTFGSGTRLTVV.

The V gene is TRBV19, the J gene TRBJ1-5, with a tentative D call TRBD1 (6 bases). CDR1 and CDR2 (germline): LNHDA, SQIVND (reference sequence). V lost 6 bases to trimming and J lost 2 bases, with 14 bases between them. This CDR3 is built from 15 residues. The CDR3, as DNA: TGTGCCAGTAGGGTGGGGGGCATCGGCAATCAGCCCCAGCATTTT. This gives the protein CASRVGGIGNQPQHF.

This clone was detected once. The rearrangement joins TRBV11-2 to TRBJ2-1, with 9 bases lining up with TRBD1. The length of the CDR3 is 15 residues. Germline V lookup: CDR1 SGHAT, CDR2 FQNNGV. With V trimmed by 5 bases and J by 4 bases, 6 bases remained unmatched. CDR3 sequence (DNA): TGTGCCAGCAGCACCTACAGGGGGCCATACAATGAGCAGTTCTTC. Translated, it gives CASSTYRGPYNEQFF.

CDR3 sequence reads: CASSYVTGDYGYTF. The CDR3, as DNA: TGTGCCAGCAGCTATGTAACAGGCGACTATGGCTACACCTTC. V gene TRBV7-8 combines with J gene TRBJ1-2; tentative D call: TRBD1 (5 bases). From germline, CDR1 is SGHVS and CDR2 FQNEAQ. Trimming shortened V by 4 bases and J by 3 bases, and 12 bases separated the two germline ends. The CDR3 extends over 14 amino acids.

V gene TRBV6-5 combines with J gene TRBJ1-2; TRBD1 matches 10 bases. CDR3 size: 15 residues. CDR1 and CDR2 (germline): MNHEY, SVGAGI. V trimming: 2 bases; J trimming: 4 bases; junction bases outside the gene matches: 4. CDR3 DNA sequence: TGTGCCAGCAGTTACGGGGACAGGGGAGGCTATGGCTACACCTTC. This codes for CASSYGDRGGYGYTF.

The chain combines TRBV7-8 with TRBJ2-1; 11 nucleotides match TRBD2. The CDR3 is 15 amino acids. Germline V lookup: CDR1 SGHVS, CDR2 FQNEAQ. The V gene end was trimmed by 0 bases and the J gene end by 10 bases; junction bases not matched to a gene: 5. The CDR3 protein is CASSLAASGGLEQFF. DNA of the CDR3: TGTGCCAGCAGCTTAGCCGCTAGCGGGGGGTTAGAGCAGTTCTTC.

The CDR3: CASGFWTGVPEQYF. The CDR3 DNA sequence: TGTGCTAGTGGTTTTTGGACAGGGGTGCCCGAGCAGTACTTC. This chain uses TRBV12-5 with TRBJ2-7; 9 bases fit TRBD1. The CDR3 runs to 14 residues. Germline assignment: CDR1 LGHNT and CDR2 FRNRAP. Trimming cost V 3 bases and J 6 bases; bases outside gene matches: 6.

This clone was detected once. The CDR3 here is CASRVQGGYNEQFF. CDR3 bases: TGTGCCAGCAGGGTACAGGGTGGCTACAATGAGCAGTTCTTC. This chain uses TRBV27 with TRBJ2-1, with D tentatively TRBD1 (6 bases). Trimming stripped 6 bases from V and 3 bases from J, with 12 bases between. The CDR3 covers 14 residues. Germline values: CDR1 MNHEY, CDR2 SMNVEV (reference sequence).

CDR3: CASSHRTAWEQYF. CDR3 DNA: TGTGCCAGCAGCCACCGGACAGCTTGGGAGCAGTACTTC. The V gene is TRBV6-1, the J gene TRBJ2-7, with D maybe TRBD1 (6 bases). In germline, CDR1 is MNHNS, CDR2 SASEGT. The CDR3 runs 13 residues. V shed 6 bases and J shed 7 bases, with 16 bases lying between them.

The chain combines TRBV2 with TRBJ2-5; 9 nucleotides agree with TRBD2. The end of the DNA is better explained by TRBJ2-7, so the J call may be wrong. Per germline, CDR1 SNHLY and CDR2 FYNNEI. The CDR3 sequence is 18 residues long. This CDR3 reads CASSEIMLAGTSSYEQYF. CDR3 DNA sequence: TGTGCCAGCAGTGAAATAATGCTAGCGGGGACTAGCTCCTACGAGCAGTACTTC.

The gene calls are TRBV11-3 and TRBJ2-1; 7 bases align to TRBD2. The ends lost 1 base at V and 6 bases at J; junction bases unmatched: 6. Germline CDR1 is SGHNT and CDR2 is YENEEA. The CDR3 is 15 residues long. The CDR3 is CASSLGWTGGNEQFF. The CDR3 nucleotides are TGTGCCAGCAGCTTAGGTTGGACGGGGGGCAATGAGCAGTTCTTC. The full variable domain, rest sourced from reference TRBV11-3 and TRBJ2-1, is EAGVVQSPRYKIIEKKQPVAFWCNPISGHNTLYWYLQNLGQGPELLIRYENEEAVDDSQLPKDRFSAERLKGVDSTLKIQPAELGDSAVYLCASSLGWTGGNEQFFGPGTRLTVL.

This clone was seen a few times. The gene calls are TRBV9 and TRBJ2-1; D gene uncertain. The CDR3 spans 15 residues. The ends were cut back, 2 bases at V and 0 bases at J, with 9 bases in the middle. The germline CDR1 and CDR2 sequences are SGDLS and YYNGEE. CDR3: CASSVTTFSYNEQFF. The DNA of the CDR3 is TGTGCCAGCAGCGTGACGACCTTCTCCTACAATGAGCAGTTCTTC.

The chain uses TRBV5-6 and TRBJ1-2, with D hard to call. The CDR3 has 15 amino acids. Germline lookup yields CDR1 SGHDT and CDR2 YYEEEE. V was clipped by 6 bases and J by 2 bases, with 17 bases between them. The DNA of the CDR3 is TGTGCCAGCACGAATTCGGCGGCAGGAAACTATGGCTACACCTTC. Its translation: CASTNSAAGNYGYTF. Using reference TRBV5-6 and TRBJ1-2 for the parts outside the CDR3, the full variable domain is DAGVTQSPTHLIKTRGQQVTLRCSPKSGHDTVSWYQQALGQGPQFIFQYYEEEERQRGNFPDRFSGHQFPNYSSELNVNALLLGDSALYLCASTNSAAGNYGYTFGSGTRLTVV.

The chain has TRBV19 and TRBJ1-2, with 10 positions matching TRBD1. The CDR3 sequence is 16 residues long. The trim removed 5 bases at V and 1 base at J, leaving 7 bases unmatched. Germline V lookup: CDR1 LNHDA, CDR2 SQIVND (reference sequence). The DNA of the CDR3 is TGTGCCAGTAGTTCGCGACAGGGGGCGTATAACTATGGCTACACCTTC. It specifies CASSSRQGAYNYGYTF.

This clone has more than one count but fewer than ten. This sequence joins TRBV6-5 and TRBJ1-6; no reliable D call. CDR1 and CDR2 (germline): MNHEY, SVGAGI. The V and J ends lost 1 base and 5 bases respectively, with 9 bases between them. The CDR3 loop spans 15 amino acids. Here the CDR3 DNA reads TGTGCCAGCAGTTACTTTGGCGAGAATAATTCACCCCTCCACTTT. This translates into CASSYFGENNSPLHF.